The source of this T cell receptor beta chain is a study of cytomegalovirus exposure and HLA in healthy donors. The table lists this clone with a count of one. The CDR3 consists of 16 residues. V lost 3 bases and J lost 2; bases outside the gene matches: 11. Germline CDR1 and CDR2: SQVTM and ANQGSEA. Amplification used 60 Vbeta primers and 13 Jbeta primers. Profiled with immunoSEQ multiplex PCR; TCRdb holds only in-frame clones, not every one. The sample has some 120,000 clones; about 80% are singletons. This sequence originates from a man aged 25 to 40 in good health and CMV-seronegative. The sequencing sample was made of PBMCs. This chain links TRBV29-1 with TRBJ2-3; 7 nucleotides line up with TRBD1. This chain's CDR3 is CSVDARGTENTDTQYF. As DNA, the CDR3 is TGCAGCGTTGATGCCAGAGGGACAGAAAACACAGATACGCAGTATTTT.